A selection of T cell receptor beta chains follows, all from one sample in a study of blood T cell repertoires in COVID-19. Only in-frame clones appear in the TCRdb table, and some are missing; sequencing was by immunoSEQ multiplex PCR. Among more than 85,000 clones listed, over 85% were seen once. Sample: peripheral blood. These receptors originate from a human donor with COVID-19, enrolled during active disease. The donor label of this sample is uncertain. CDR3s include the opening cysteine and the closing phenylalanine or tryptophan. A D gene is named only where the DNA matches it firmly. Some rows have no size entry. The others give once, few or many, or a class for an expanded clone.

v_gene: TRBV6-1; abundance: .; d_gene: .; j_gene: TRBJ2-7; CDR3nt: TGTGCCAGCAGTGAAACAGGGGGGGAGTACTTC; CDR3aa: CASSETGGEYF
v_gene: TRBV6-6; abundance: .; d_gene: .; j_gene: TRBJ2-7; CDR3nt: TGTGCCAGCAGTCCCTTCGGGAGAACCTACGAGCAGTACTTC; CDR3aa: CASSPFGRTYEQYF
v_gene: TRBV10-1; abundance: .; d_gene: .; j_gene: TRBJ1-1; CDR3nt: TGCGCCAGCAGTGTGTCCAGGGGAGACACTGAAGCTTTCTTT; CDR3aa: CASSVSRGDTEAFF
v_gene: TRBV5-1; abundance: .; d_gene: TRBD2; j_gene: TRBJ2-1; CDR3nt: TGCGCCAGCAGCTTGGCGAGTACTAGCGGGGGGGCCAATGAGCAGTTCTTC; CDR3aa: CASSLASTSGGANEQFF
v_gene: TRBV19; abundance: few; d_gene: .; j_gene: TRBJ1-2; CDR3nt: TGTGCCAGTAGCGGTTTCCCTGGGGGCAGAAACTATGGCTACACCTTC; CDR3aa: CASSGFPGGRNYGYTF
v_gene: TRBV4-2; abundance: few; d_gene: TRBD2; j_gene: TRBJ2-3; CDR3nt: TGTGCCAGCAGCCAAGTCCTACTAGCGGGGGGGCCCCCGCTATTCACAGATACGCAGTATTTT; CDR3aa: CASSQVLLAGGPPLFTDTQYF
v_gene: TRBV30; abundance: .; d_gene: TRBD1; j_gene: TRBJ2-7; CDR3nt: TGTGCCTGGAGGAGCCGGACAGGGTTACATAGTGAGCAGTACTTC; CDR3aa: CAWRSRTGLHSEQYF
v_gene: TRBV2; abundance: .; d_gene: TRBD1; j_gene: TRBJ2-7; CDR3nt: TGTGCCAGCACCCCGGGACAGGGGTCCTACGAGCAGTACTTC; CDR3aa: CASTPGQGSYEQYF
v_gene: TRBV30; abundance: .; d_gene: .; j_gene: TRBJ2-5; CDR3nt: TGTGCCTGGACCCCAGGGGAGGAGACCCAGTACTTC; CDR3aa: CAWTPGEETQYF
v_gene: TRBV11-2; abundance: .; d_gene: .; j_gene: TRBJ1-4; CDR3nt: TGTGCCAGCAGCCCGGCCTGGGCAGATGAAAAACTGTTTTTT; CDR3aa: CASSPAWADEKLFF
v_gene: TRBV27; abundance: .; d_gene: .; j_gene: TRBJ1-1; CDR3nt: TGTGCCAGCAGTCCCGGACAGAAAACTGAAGCTTTCTTT; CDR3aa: CASSPGQKTEAFF
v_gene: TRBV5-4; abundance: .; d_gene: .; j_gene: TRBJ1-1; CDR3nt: TGTGCCAGCAGCAGAGGGACACCCATGAACACTGAAGCTTTCTTT; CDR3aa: CASSRGTPMNTEAFF
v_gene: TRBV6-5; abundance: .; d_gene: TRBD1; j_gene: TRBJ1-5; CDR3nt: TGTGCCAGCAGTTTGGGACAGGGTAGCAATCAGCCCCAGCATTTT; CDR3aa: CASSLGQGSNQPQHF
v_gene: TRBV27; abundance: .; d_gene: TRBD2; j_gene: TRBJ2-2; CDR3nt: TGTGCCAGCAGTCTAGCGGGTTACACCGGGGAGCTGTTTTTT; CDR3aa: CASSLAGYTGELFF
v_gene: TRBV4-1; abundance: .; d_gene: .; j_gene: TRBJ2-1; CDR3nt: TGCGCCAGCAGCCAAGCCGTACCCACCGGGACAGAGCAGTTCTTC; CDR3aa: CASSQAVPTGTEQFF
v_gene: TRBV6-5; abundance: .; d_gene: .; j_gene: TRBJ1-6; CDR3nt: TGTGCCAGCAGTTTGGCGGGAGCGTCCTATAATTCACCCCTCCACTTT; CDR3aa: CASSLAGASYNSPLHF
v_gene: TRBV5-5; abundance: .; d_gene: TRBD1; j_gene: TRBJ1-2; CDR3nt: TGTGCCAGCAGCCCAGGGACAGCCAAGGACTATGGCTACACCTTC; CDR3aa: CASSPGTAKDYGYTF
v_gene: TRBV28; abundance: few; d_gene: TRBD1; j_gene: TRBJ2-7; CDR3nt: TGTGCCAGCAGTTTGGGACAGGGGACCGACGAGCAGTACTTC; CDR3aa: CASSLGQGTDEQYF
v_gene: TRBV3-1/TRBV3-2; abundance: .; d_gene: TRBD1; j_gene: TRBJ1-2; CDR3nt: TGTGCCAGCAGCCAAGCGGACAGGGTCGGTTATGGCTACACCTTC; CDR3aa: CASSQADRVGYGYTF
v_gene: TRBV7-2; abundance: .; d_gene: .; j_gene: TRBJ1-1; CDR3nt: TGTGCCAGCAGCTTAGCGGCCGCCCGCATGAACACTGAAGCTTTCTTT; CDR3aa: CASSLAAARMNTEAFF
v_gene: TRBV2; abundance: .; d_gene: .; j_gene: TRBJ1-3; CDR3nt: TGTGCCGTGCACAGGACCTTCTCTGGAAACACCATATATTTT; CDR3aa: CAVHRTFSGNTIYF
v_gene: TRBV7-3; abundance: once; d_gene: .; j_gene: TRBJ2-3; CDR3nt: TGTGCCAGCAGCCTGTCGAGTGGTACAGATACGCAGTATTTT; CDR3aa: CASSLSSGTDTQYF
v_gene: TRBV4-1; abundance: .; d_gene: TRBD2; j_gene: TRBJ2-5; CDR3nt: TGCGCCAGCAGCCACCTCGAACGGGGGGGATCTCGGGAGACCCAGTACTTC; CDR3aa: CASSHLERGGSRETQYF
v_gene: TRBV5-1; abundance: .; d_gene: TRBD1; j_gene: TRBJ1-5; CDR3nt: TGCGCCAGCAGCGTCGGACAGGGGAATCAGCCCCAGCATTTT; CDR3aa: CASSVGQGNQPQHF
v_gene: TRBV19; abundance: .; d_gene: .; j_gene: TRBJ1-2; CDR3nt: TGTGCCAGTAGTTGGGGTCAGGGGTCTTATGGCTACACCTTC; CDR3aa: CASSWGQGSYGYTF
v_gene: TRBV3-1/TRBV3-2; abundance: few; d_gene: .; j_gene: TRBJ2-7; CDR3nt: TGTGCCAGCAGCCAAGAAACGCTGACGTTAGACAGGCGAATTTCCTACGAGCAGTACTTC; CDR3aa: CASSQETLTLDRRISYEQYF
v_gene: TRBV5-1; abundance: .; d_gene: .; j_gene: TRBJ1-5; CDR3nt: TGCGCCAGCAGCTTGGGACAGTCTAGCAATCAGCCCCAGCATTTT; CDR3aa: CASSLGQSSNQPQHF
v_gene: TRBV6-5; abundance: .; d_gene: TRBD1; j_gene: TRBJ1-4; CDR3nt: TGTGCCAGCAGTTACGGGACAGAGGATGAAAAACTGTTTTTT; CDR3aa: CASSYGTEDEKLFF
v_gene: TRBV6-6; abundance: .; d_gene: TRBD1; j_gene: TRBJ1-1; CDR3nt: TGTGCCAGCAGTCCGCGGGACAGGGGTGACACTGAAGCTTTCTTT; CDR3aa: CASSPRDRGDTEAFF
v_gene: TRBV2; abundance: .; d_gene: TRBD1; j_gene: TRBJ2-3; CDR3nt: TGTGCCAGCACGGGACAGGGTGCCCTTAGCACAGATACGCAGTATTTT; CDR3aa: CASTGQGALSTDTQYF
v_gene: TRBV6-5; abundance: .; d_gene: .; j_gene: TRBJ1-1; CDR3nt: TGTGCCAGCAGTCAATTGACAGGGAACACTGAAGCTTTCTTT; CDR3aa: CASSQLTGNTEAFF
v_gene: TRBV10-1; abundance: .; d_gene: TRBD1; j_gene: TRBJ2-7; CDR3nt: TGCGCCAGCCCGCGGACAGGGGGGGCCAACGAGCAGTACTTC; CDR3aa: CASPRTGGANEQYF
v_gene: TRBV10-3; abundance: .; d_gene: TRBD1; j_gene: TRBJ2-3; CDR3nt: TGTGCCATCAATTCTCCCCTGACAGGGGGCTTAGATACGCAGTATTTT; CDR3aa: CAINSPLTGGLDTQYF
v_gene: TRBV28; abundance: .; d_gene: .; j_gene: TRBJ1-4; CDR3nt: TGTGCCAGCAGAGAGGGTGAAAAACTGTTTTTT; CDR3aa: CASREGEKLFF
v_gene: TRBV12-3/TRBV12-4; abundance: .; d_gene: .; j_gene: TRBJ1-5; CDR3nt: TGTGCCAGCAGCCTAGGTATGAGTCAGCCCCAGCATTTT; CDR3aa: CASSLGMSQPQHF
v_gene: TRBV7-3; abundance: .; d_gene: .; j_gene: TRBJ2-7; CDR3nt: TGTGCCAGCAGCCCCGTCGCCCAGAGGGAGCAGTACTTC; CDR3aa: CASSPVAQREQYF
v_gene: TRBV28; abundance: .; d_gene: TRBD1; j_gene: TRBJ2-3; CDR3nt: TGTGCCAGCAGTTATACCGGGACAGGGGGCACAGATACGCAGTATTTT; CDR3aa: CASSYTGTGGTDTQYF
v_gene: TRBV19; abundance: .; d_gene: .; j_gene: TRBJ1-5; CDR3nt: TGTGCCAGTAGTATAGGGCCGGCGGAGCCCCAGCATTTT; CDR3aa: CASSIGPAEPQHF
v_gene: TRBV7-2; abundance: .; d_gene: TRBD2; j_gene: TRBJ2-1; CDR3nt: TGTGCCAGCAACCGACTAGCGGGGACCTACAATGAGCAGTTCTTC; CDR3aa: CASNRLAGTYNEQFF
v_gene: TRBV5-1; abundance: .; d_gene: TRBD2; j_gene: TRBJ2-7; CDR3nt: TGCGCCAGCAGCTTCTCCGGAGGACTAGCAGCCCTCGAGCAGTACTTC; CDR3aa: CASSFSGGLAALEQYF
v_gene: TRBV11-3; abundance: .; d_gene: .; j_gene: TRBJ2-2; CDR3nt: TGTGCCAGCAGTCTTCAGGGGGGAGTTGGGACCGGGGAGCTGTTTTTT; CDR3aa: CASSLQGGVGTGELFF
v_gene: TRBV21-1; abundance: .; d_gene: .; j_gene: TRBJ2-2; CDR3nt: TGTGCCAGCAGCACCAGGGGGGTTGGACCCGGGGAGCTGTTTTTT; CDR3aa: CASSTRGVGPGELFF
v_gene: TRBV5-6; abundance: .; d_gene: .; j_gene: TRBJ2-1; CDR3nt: TGTGCCAGCAGCTTGGGACGGGTTTATCGCAATGAGCAGTTCTTC; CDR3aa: CASSLGRVYRNEQFF
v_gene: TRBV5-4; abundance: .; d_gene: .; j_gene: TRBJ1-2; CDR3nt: TGTGCCAGCAGCTTTGGGTTGTCGGAGGGCTACACCTTC; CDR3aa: CASSFGLSEGYTF
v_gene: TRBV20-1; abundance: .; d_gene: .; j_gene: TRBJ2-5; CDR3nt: TGCAGTTCAGTCCGAGGGGAGACCCAGTACTTC; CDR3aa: CSSVRGETQYF
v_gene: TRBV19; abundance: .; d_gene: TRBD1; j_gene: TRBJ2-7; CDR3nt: TGTGCCAGTAGTCTTACACCTCCGGGACAGGGGTCTCACGAGCAGTACTTC; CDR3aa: CASSLTPPGQGSHEQYF
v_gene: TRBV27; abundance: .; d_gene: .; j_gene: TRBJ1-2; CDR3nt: TGTGCCAGCAGGCCGGGCGGGGAGGTCTATGGCTACACCTTC; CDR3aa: CASRPGGEVYGYTF
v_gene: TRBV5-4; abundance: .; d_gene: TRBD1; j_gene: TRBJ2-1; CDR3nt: TGTGCCAGCAGACAGAGGACAGGGAGCAATGAGCAGTTCTTC; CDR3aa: CASRQRTGSNEQFF
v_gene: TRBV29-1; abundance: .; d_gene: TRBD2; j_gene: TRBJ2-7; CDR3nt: TGCAGCGTCGGACTAGCGGGGGGCTACGAGCAGTACTTC; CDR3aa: CSVGLAGGYEQYF
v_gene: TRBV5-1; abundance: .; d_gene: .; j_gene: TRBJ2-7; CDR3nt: TGCGCCAGCAGCCCCACGGGGTACGAGCAGTACTTC; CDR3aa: CASSPTGYEQYF
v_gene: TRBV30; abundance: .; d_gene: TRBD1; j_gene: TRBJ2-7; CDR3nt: TGTGCCTGGACAGGGGGGACAGGGAACGAGCAGTACTTC; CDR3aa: CAWTGGTGNEQYF
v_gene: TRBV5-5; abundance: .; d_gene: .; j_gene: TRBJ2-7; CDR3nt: TGTGCCAGCAGCCGATCACAGGGAATACAATCCTACGAGCAGTACTTC; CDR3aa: CASSRSQGIQSYEQYF
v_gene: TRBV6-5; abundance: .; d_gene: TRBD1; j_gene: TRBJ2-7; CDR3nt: TGTGCCAGCAGTTACTCCTGGACAGGGAGGAATGAGCAGTACTTC; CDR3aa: CASSYSWTGRNEQYF